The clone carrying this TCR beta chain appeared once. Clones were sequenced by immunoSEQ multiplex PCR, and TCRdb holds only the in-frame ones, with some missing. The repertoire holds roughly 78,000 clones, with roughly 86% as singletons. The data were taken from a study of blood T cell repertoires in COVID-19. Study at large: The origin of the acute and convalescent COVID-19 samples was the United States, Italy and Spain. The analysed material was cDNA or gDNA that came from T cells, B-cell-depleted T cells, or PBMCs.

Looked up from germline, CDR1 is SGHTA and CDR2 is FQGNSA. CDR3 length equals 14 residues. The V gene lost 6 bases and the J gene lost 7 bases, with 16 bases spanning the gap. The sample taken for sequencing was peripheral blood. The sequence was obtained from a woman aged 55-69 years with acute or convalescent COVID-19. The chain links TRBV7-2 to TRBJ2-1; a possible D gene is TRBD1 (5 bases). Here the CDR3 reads CASSPPQDINEQFF. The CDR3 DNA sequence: TGTGCCAGCAGTCCCCCCCAGGACATTAATGAGCAGTTCTTC.